Shown below are 6 T cell receptor beta chains from a single sample sequenced in a study of identical twins. MiXCR, applied by TCRdb to the 5' RACE reads, yields one record per CDR3 protein. Seen here are roughly 630,000 distinct CDR3 sequences, just over 7% observed once, and the top ten hold approximately 1.5%. The same specimen was also included in a second study, on yellow fever vaccine responses in identical twins.

Sequenced material: PBMCs. The receptors shown here come from a woman aged 18-29 years in good health.

This clonotype was detected only a few times. This chain links TRBV4-1 with TRBJ1-2; maybe TRBD1 (6 bases). The CDR3 extends over 18 amino acids. Germline assignment: CDR1 MGHRA and CDR2 YSYEKL. V was shortened by 0 bases and J by 1 base, with 18 bases between the two germline ends. The CDR3 nucleotides are TGCGCCAGCAGCCAAGATTTAGGGGGGACTCCCTTTAACTATGGCTACACCTTC. Amino acid sequence: CASSQDLGGTPFNYGYTF.

This clonotype was seen ten or more times. The chain has TRBV20-1 and TRBJ2-3; D is possibly TRBD1 (6 bases). This CDR3 region has 16 residues. V lost 2 bases and J 0 bases, leaving 15 bases between the germline ends. CDR1 and CDR2 from the germline V gene are DFQATT and SNEGSKA (reference sequence). The CDR3 here is CSARFDHRASTDTQYF. DNA for the CDR3: TGCAGTGCTAGATTCGACCACAGGGCTAGCACAGATACGCAGTATTTT.

The chain links TRBV6-2 or TRBV6-3 to TRBJ2-7; D gene unclear. The CDR3 is 14 amino acids. V was pared by 6 bases and J by 2 bases, with 14 bases between. Germline V gene lookup returns CDR1 MNHEY and CDR2 SVGEGT. In nucleotides, the CDR3 is TGTGCCAGCAGCCGCCGGGCACCCCCCTACGAGCAGTACGTC. Its protein product is CASSRRAPPYEQYV.

This clonotype was detected ten times or more. The chain combines TRBV7-9 with TRBJ2-1; D uncertain. The CDR3 length is 11 residues. V lost 5 bases and J lost 6, with 5 bases in between. Germline CDR1 SEHNR, CDR2 FQNEAQ (reference sequence). The CDR3, as DNA: TGTGCCAGCAGCCCCATCAATGAGCAGTTCTTC. Its translation is CASSPINEQFF.

The chain uses TRBV5-6 and TRBJ2-3, with TRBD2 matching 15 bases. J lost 4 bases, V lost 5 bases, and 8 bases had no gene match. This CDR3 contains 17 residues. The germline V gene has CDR1 SGHDT and CDR2 YYEEEE. CDR3 region: CASRARTSGRGADTQYF. In DNA form, the CDR3 reads TGTGCCAGCAGGGCTCGGACTAGCGGGAGGGGGGCAGATACGCAGTATTTT.

This clonotype was recorded many times. The chain links TRBV7-6 to TRBJ2-1; 7 nucleotides match TRBD2. Trimming at V came to 4 bases and at J to 10 bases, leaving 7 bases not matched to a gene. Germline values: CDR1 SGHVS, CDR2 FNYEAQ. The CDR3 sequence is 13 residues long. The CDR3 is CASSSGLVDEQFF. The CDR3 DNA is TGTGCCAGCAGCTCCGGACTAGTCGACGAGCAGTTCTTC.